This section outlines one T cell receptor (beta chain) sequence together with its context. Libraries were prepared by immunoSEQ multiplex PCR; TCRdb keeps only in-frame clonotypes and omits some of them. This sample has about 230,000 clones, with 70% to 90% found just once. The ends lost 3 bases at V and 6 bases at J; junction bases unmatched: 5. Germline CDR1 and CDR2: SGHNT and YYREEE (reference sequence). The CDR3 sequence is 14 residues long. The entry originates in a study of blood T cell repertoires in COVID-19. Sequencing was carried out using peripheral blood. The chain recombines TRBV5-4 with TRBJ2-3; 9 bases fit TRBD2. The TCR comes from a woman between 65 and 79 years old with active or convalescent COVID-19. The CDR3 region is CASSSQTSGDTQYF. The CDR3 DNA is TGTGCCAGCAGCTCGCAGACTAGCGGCGATACGCAGTATTTT.